Listed here are 24 T cell receptor beta chains from one sample, sequenced in a study of CD8 T cells in ankylosing spondylitis. TCRdb used MiXCR to reprocess the 5' RACE reads, holding one entry per CDR3 protein. This table holds about 360,000 distinct CDR3 sequences, roughly 22% found once. The sample was blood, either unsorted or a sorted T cell fraction (not recorded which). These receptor sequences come from a male donor with ankylosing spondylitis or in good health (not recorded which).

The rearrangement links TRBV20-1 to TRBJ2-7; a possible D gene is TRBD2 (6 bases). Germline V lookup: CDR1 DFQATT, CDR2 SNEGSKA (reference sequence). V lost 4 bases and J 4 bases, leaving 17 bases between the germline ends. The CDR3 is made up of 14 amino acids. The CDR3 region has the DNA TGCAGTGCTATGCCAAGGGACGGGAGTTACGAGCAGTACTTC. Its protein is CSAMPRDGSYEQYF.

In this sample, this clonotype turned up a few times. The rearrangement links TRBV7-9 to TRBJ1-6, with no clear D. This CDR3 comprises 17 residues. The germline CDR1 and CDR2 sequences are SEHNR and FQNEAQ (reference sequence). The ends were cut back, 0 bases at V and 10 bases at J, with 19 bases in the middle. This chain's CDR3 is CASSLAPGDSRGSPLHF. CDR3 coding DNA: TGTGCCAGCAGCTTAGCGCCGGGAGACTCGAGAGGGTCACCCCTCCACTTT.

This clonotype was picked up many times. The rearrangement joins TRBV5-1 to TRBJ2-1; D tentatively reads TRBD1 or TRBD2 (6 bases each). V lost 6 bases to trimming and J lost 4 bases, with 14 bases between them. CDR1 is SGHRS and CDR2 is YFSETQ in the germline V gene. This CDR3 contains 14 residues. The CDR3 protein is CASTSGATYNEQFF. DNA for the CDR3: TGCGCCAGCACGTCGGGGGCGACATACAATGAGCAGTTCTTC.

This clonotype was seen many times. This chain joins TRBV12-3 or TRBV12-4 and TRBJ2-2; D remains unclear. V was pared by 7 bases and J by 7 bases, with 4 bases between. The CDR3 consists of 10 residues. The chain's CDR3 is CASKGGELFF. In nucleotides, the CDR3 is TGTGCCAGCAAGGGCGGGGAGCTGTTTTTT.

This clonotype was counted only a few times. The chain carries TRBV30 and TRBJ2-1; TRBD2 matches 7 bases. The CDR3 is made up of 12 amino acids. Unmatched junction bases numbered 1, after V lost 2 bases and J lost 6 bases. Germline loops: CDR1 GTSNPN, CDR2 SVGIG (reference sequence). The CDR3 DNA reads as TGTGCCTGGAGTCTAGCGGCCAATGAGCAGTTCTTC. This encodes CAWSLAANEQFF.

The V call is TRBV20-1, the J call TRBJ2-5; 8 positions match TRBD2. Trimming removed 6 bases from V and 4 bases from J; junction bases left unmatched: 16. The CDR3 totals 16 residues. Per germline, CDR1 DFQATT and CDR2 SNEGSKA (reference sequence). The CDR3 here is CSAIPRGGAIRETQYF. The CDR3 bases are TGCAGTGCCATTCCTCGGGGGGGGGCCATCAGAGAGACCCAGTACTTC.

The chain recombines TRBV11-2 with TRBJ2-1, with TRBD2 matching 9 bases. The CDR3 extends over 15 amino acids. V was clipped by 2 bases and J by 10 bases; unmatched bases: 9. From germline, CDR1 is SGHAT and CDR2 FQNNGV. CDR3 sequence reads: CASSLMASGDIEQFF. The DNA for the CDR3 is TGTGCCAGCAGCTTAATGGCTAGCGGGGACATAGAGCAGTTCTTC.

This chain uses TRBV7-9 with TRBJ1-1; D remains ambiguous. Trimming stripped 2 bases from V and 4 bases from J, with 8 bases between. Germline V lookup: CDR1 SEHNR, CDR2 FQNEAQ (reference sequence). The CDR3 spans 13 residues. In DNA, the CDR3 is TGTGCCAGCAGCTTAATCTTGAGCACTGAAGCTTTCTTT. Residues: CASSLILSTEAFF.

This clonotype was seen repeatedly, ten times or more. The rearrangement joins TRBV5-1 to TRBJ2-2; a weak D match, TRBD1 (5 bases). Germline loops: CDR1 SGHRS, CDR2 YFSETQ. Trimming left V 6 bases short and J 0 bases short, with 18 bases between. This CDR3 spans 17 amino acids. The CDR3 DNA reads TGCGCCAGCAAAAATCCCTTGGGGCAGCCGAACACCGGGGAGCTGTTTTTT. Translation: CASKNPLGQPNTGELFF.

This clonotype was counted a few times. The V and J genes are TRBV20-1 and TRBJ1-5; maybe TRBD1 (6 bases). The CDR3 runs 16 residues. Between the trimmed V and J ends, which lost 1 base and 1 base, there was a span of 14 bases. Germline CDR1 DFQATT, CDR2 SNEGSKA (reference sequence). The CDR3: CSARGWGALSNQPQHF. For the CDR3, the DNA is TGCAGTGCTAGAGGGTGGGGGGCGCTGAGCAATCAGCCCCAGCATTTT.

The chain is built from TRBV24-1 and TRBJ2-3; D might be TRBD1 or TRBD2, each matching 5 bases. Trimming pared 2 bases from V and 3 bases from J, leaving 8 bases between. Germline CDR1 is KGHDR and CDR2 is SFDVKD. This CDR3 is built from 14 residues. The CDR3 nucleotides are TGTGCCACCAGTGATTGGGACGGAACAGATACGCAGTATTTT. Encoded protein: CATSDWDGTDTQYF.

This clonotype was counted between two and nine times. The V gene is TRBV9, the J gene TRBJ1-3; D possibly corresponds to TRBD1 (6 bases). The CDR3 runs 15 residues. Germline V gene sequence: CDR1 SGDLS, CDR2 YYNGEE. With 3 bases removed from V and 0 bases from J, the gap between germline ends came to 10 bases. Here the CDR3 reads CASSGTDSSGNTIYF. As DNA, the CDR3 is TGTGCCAGCAGCGGGACAGATAGCTCTGGAAACACCATATATTTT.

The J gene is TRBJ2-5, the V gene TRBV7-9; possible D gene TRBD1, 7 bases. Trimming left V 10 bases short and J 1 base short, with 19 bases between. The CDR3 runs to 15 residues. CDR1 is SEHNR and CDR2 is FQNEAQ in the germline V gene (reference sequence). The CDR3 sequence: CATVRQGLPQETQYF. The CDR3 DNA is TGTGCCACCGTTAGACAGGGACTCCCCCAAGAGACCCAGTACTTC. Drawing the rest from reference TRBV7-9 and TRBJ2-5, the complete variable domain is DTGVSQNPRHKITKRGQNVTFRCDPISEHNRLYWYRQTLGQGPEFLTYFQNEAQLEKSRLLSDRFSAERPKGSFSTLEIQRTEQGDSAMYLCATVRQGLPQETQYFGPGTRLLVL.

This chain connects TRBV6-5 to TRBJ2-7; perhaps D is TRBD1 or TRBD2 (5 bases each). The CDR3 runs to 14 residues. From germline, CDR1 is MNHEY and CDR2 SVGAGI. Trimming pared 2 bases from V and 2 bases from J, leaving 10 bases between. Written as DNA, the CDR3 is TGTGCCAGCAGTTACGGGGGAGCCGCCTACGAGCAGTACTTC. Translating gives CASSYGGAAYEQYF.

In its sample, this clonotype was seen a few times. The chain couples TRBV20-1 to TRBJ2-7; D possibly corresponds to TRBD1 (7 bases). Between the trimmed V and J ends, which lost 3 bases and 3 bases, there was a span of 21 bases. Germline CDR1 reads DFQATT; CDR2 reads SNEGSKA (reference sequence). The CDR3 is 16 residues long. CDR3 nucleotide sequence: TGCAGTGCTAGGGGGGGACAGCCCGAAGGGTACTACGAGCAGTACTTC. It codes for CSARGGQPEGYYEQYF.

This clonotype has only a few counts. CDR3 nucleotides: TGCGCCAGCAGTCGGGAACGCGGAGGGGGCGTAACCCTGCCAAACCACGAGCAGTACTTC. Translating gives CASSRERGGGVTLPNHEQYF. The chain carries TRBV23-1 and TRBJ2-7; possible D gene TRBD1, 7 bases. TRBV23-1 is flagged as an ORF with uncertain function. Between the trimmed V and J ends, which lost 4 bases and 5 bases, there was a span of 33 bases. The CDR3 is 20 residues long.

V gene TRBV20-1 combines with J gene TRBJ2-3; possible D gene TRBD2, 5 bases. The length of the CDR3 is 13 residues. Trimming stripped 2 bases from V and 0 bases from J, with 6 bases between. The V gene's germline CDR1 is DFQATT and CDR2 SNEGSKA (reference sequence). The chain's CDR3 is CSARQRSTDTQYF. CDR3 nucleotide sequence: TGCAGTGCTAGACAGCGGAGCACAGATACGCAGTATTTT.

The CDR3 region has the DNA TGTGCCAGCAGCTTAGTTGGGGGGGCGGGTAATGAGCAGTTCTTC. Protein sequence: CASSLVGGAGNEQFF. The gene calls are TRBV11-2 and TRBJ2-1, with a weak D call TRBD2 (7 bases). Trimming removed 1 base from V and 7 bases from J, with 14 bases in between. The CDR3 is 15 residues long. Germline CDR1 reads SGHAT; CDR2 reads FQNNGV.

The sample holds a few counts of this clonotype. The chain recombines TRBV20-1 with TRBJ2-3; the match to TRBD2 covers 7 bases. The CDR3 has 15 residues. Germline V lookup: CDR1 DFQATT, CDR2 SNEGSKA (reference sequence). Trimming at V came to 2 bases and at J to 1 base, leaving 6 bases not matched to a gene. In nucleotides, the CDR3 is TGCAGTGCTAGAAGCGGGGAGAGCGGCACAGATACGCAGTATTTT. Its protein is CSARSGESGTDTQYF.

The rearrangement joins TRBV7-9 to TRBJ2-5; a weak D match, TRBD2 (5 bases). This CDR3 is built from 14 residues. V gave up 5 bases and J gave up 7 bases, with 17 bases separating them. The germline V gene encodes CDR1 SEHNR and CDR2 FQNEAQ (reference sequence). CDR3 region: CASSPRDGVGTQYF. CDR3 DNA sequence: TGTGCCAGCAGCCCGAGAGACGGGGTGGGGACCCAGTACTTC.

This clonotype was seen a handful of times. V is TRBV11-2 and J is TRBJ2-7; TRBD2 might be the D (6 bases). V was pared by 3 bases and J by 1 base, with 10 bases between. Per germline, CDR1 SGHAT and CDR2 FQNNGV. The CDR3 contains 14 residues. CDR3 loop: CASSLSRGSYEQYF. The CDR3 DNA is TGTGCCAGCAGCTTGTCCCGGGGGTCCTACGAGCAGTACTTC.

This clonotype has only a few counts. The chain couples TRBV28 to TRBJ2-1; D is possibly TRBD1 (6 bases). The V end was cut by 5 bases, the J end by 8 bases, with 13 bases between. There are 13 residues in the CDR3. Per the germline V gene, CDR1 is MDHEN and CDR2 is SYDVKM. The CDR3 loop reads CASSHREIDEQFF. CDR3 sequence (DNA): TGTGCCAGCAGTCACAGGGAAATTGATGAGCAGTTCTTC.

This clonotype was seen a handful of times. The chain joins TRBV25-1 to TRBJ2-7, with 13 nucleotides matching TRBD2. Losses at the gene ends were 6 bases for V and 5 bases for J; bases not matched to a gene: 1. The CDR3 sequence is 13 residues long. Per germline, CDR1 MGHDK and CDR2 SYGVNS. The CDR3 region has the DNA TGTGCCAGCAGACTAGCGGGGGGGGACGAGCAGTACTTC. It yields the protein CASRLAGGDEQYF.

There are a few counts of this clonotype. This chain connects TRBV5-5 to TRBJ2-1, with D possibly matching TRBD1 (6 bases). This CDR3 region has 14 residues. V was cut by 6 bases and J by 0 bases, with 10 bases left in between. The germline CDR1 and CDR2 sequences are SGHKS and YYEKEE (reference sequence). CDR3 loop: CASTTGFSYNEQFF. The CDR3, as DNA: TGTGCCAGCACCACAGGGTTCTCCTACAATGAGCAGTTCTTC.